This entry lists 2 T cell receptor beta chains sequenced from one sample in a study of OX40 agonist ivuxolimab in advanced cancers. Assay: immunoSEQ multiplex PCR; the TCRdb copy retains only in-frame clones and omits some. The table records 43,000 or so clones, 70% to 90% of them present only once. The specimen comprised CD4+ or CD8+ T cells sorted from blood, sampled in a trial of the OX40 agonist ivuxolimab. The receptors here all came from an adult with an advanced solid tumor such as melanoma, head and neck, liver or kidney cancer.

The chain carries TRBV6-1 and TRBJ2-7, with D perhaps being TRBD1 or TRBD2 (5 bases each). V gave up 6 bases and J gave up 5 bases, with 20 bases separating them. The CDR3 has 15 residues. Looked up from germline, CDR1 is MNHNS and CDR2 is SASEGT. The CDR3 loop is CASRQIRDADHEQYF. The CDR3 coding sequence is TGTGCCAGCAGACAAATCCGGGACGCGGACCACGAGCAGTACTTC.

CDR3 sequence reads: CASSLATSGRRGYTQYF. CDR3 DNA sequence: TGTGCCAGCAGCTTAGCGACTAGCGGGAGGAGGGGGTATACGCAGTATTTT. The chain employs TRBV7-9 and TRBJ2-3, with 13 bases that match TRBD2. V dropped 0 bases and J dropped 7; count of bases not matched to a gene: 7. Germline values: CDR1 SEHNR, CDR2 FQNEAQ (reference sequence). The CDR3 runs 17 residues.